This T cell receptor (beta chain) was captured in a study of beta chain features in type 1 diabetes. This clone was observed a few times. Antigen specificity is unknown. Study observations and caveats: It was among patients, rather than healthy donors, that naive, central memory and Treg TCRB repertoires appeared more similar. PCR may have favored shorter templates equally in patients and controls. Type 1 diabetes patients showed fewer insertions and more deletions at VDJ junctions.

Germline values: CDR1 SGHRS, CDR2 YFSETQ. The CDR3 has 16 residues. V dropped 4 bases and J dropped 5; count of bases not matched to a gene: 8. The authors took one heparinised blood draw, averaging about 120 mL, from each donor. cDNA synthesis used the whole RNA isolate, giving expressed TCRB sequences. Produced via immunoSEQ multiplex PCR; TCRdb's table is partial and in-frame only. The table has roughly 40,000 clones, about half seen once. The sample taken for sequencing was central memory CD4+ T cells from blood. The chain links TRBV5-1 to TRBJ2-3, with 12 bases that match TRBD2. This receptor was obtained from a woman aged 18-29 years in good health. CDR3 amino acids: CASSPRTSGEIDTQYF. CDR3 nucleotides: TGCGCCAGCAGCCCTAGGACTAGCGGGGAGATAGATACGCAGTATTTT.